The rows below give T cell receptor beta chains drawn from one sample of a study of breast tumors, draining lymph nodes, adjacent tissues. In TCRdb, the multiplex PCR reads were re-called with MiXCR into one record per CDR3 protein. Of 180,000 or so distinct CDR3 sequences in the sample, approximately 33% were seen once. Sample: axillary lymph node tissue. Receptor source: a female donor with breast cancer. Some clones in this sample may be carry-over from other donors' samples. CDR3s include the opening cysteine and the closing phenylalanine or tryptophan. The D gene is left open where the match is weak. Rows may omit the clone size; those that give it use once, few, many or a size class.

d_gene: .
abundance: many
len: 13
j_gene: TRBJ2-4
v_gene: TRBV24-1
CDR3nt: TGTGCCACCAGTGACCCAGGGGTTGGCATTCAGTACTTC
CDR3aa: CATSDPGVGIQYF

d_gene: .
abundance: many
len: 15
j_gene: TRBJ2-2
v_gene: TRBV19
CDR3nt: TGTGCCAGTAGTATGTCCCCAGGGGACACCGGGGAGCTGTTTTTT
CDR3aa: CASSMSPGDTGELFF

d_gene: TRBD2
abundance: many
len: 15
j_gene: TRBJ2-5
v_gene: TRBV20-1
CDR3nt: TGCAGTGCCAGAGCGGGAAAGTTTCCCCAAGAGACCCAGTACTTC
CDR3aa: CSARAGKFPQETQYF

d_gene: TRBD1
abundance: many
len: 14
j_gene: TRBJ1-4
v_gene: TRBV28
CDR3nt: TGTGCCAGCACTTTTGGACAGGGTAATGAAAAACTGTTTTTT
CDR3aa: CASTFGQGNEKLFF

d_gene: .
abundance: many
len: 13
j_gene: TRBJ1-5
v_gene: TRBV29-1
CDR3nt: TGCAGCGTTTCTGAGGAGGGGGTACAGCCCCAGCATTTT
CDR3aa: CSVSEEGVQPQHF

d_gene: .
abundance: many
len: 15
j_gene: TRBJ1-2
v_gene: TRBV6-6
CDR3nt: TGTGCCAGCACCACCACAGAGGGTACCAACTATGGCTACACCTTC
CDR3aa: CASTTTEGTNYGYTF

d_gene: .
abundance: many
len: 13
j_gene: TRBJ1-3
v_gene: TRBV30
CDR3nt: TGTGCCTGGAGTGTACGAGGGTCCGGCACCATATATTTT
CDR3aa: CAWSVRGSGTIYF

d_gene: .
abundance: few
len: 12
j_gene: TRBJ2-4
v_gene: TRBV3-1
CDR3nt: TGTGCCAGCAGCCAATTTAAGGGCAGTCCGTACTTC
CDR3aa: CASSQFKGSPYF

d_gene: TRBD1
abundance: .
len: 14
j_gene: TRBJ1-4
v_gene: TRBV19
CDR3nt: TGTGCCAGTAGTATCGGGACAGTTAATGAAGAACTGTTTTTT
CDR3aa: CASSIGTVNEELFF

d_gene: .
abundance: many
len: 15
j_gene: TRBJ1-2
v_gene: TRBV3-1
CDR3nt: TGTGCCAGCAGCCAAGATGCGCCAGGGGTATATGGCTACACCTTC
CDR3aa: CASSQDAPGVYGYTF

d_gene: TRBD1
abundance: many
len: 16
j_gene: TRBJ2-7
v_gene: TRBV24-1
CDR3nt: TGTGCCACCAGTGACCCTACCGGGACAGGGGGACGCGAGCAGTACTTC
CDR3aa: CATSDPTGTGGREQYF

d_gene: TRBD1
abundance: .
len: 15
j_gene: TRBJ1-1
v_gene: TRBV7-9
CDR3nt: TGTGCCAGCAGCTTAGTGGACAGGATGAACACTGAAGCTCTCTTT
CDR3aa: CASSLVDRMNTEALF

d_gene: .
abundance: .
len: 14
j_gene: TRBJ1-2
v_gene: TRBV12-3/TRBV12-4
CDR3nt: TGTGCCAGCAGGCTCAGTCCGGACTGGAGTGGCTACACCTTC
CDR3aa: CASRLSPDWSGYTF

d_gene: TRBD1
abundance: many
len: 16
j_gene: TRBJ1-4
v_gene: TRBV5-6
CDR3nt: TGTGCCAGCAGCTTGCTCGTGGACAGGGGTAATGAAAAACTGTTTTTT
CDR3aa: CASSLLVDRGNEKLFF

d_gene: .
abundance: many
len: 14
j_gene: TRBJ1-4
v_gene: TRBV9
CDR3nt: TGTGCCAGCAGCGTAGGGGGGCGCACGGAAAAACTGTTTTTT
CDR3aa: CASSVGGRTEKLFF

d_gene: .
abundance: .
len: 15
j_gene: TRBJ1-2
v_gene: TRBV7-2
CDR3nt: TGTGCCAGCGGCTACCGGACAAGGGGCGGCTATGGCTACACCTTC
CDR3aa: CASGYRTRGGYGYTF

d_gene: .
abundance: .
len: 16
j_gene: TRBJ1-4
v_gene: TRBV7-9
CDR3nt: TGTGCCAGCTCGGGGACTCGGACGGGGTTTAATGAAAAACTGTTTTTT
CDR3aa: CASSGTRTGFNEKLFF

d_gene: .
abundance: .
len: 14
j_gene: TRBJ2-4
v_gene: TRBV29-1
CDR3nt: TGCAGCGTTCTGCCCTATGAAGGACTAAACCTTCAGTACTTC
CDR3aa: CSVLPYEGLNLQYF

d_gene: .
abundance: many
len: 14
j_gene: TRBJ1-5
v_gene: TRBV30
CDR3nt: TGTGCCTGGAGTCAGCGAGGGGGCAATCAGCCCCAGCATTTT
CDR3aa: CAWSQRGGNQPQHF